This T cell receptor beta chain was identified in a study of graft-versus-host responses after intestinal transplantation. The method was immunoSEQ multiplex PCR; TCRdb's version includes in-frame clones alone and lacks a portion of them. Here the sample spans 90,000 or so clones, 82% being singletons. Points on this clone: Its specificity is unknown.

Germline V gene sequence: CDR1 SGDLS, CDR2 YYNGEE. The CDR3 runs 14 residues. V shed 4 bases and J shed 5 bases, with 13 bases lying between them. The study's findings and limits: After transplant, early declines in HvG clones were associated with peak levels of circulating GvH clones.

The gene calls are TRBV9 and TRBJ2-1, with D possibly TRBD2 on 5 matching bases. This TCR derives from a human donor who received an intestinal transplant. The input for sequencing was unstimulated CD4+ T cells sorted from spleen or lymph node cells, taken before intestinal transplant. In nucleotides, the CDR3 is TGTGCCAGCAGCATCTACGGACTCGACAATGAGCAGTTCTTC. Translated, it gives CASSIYGLDNEQFF.